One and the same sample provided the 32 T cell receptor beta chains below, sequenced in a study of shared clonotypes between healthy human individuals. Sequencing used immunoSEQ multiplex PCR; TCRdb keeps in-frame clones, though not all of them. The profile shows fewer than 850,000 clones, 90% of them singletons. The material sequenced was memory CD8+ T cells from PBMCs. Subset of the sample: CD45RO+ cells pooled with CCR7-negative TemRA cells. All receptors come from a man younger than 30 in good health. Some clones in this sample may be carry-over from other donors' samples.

The CDR3 spells CASSLVSPDRTNYGYTF. CDR3 nucleotides: TGTGCCAGCAGCTTAGTGTCCCCCGACAGAACCAACTATGGCTACACCTTC. The chain recombines TRBV13 with TRBJ1-2; tentatively, D is TRBD1 (5 bases). The CDR3 is 17 residues long. Germline V gene sequence: CDR1 PRHDT, CDR2 FYEKMQ (reference sequence). The V gene lost 1 base and the J gene lost 2 bases, with 17 bases spanning the gap.

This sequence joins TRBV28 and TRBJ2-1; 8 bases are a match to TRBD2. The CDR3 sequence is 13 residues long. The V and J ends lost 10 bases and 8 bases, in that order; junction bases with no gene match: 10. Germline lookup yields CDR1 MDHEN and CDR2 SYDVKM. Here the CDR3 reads CATGRAKSDEQFF. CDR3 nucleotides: TGTGCCACCGGGAGGGCCAAGAGCGATGAGCAGTTCTTC. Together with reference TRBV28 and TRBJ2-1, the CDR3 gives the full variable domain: DVKVTQSSRYLVKRTGEKVFLECVQDMDHENMFWYRQDPGLGLRLIYFSYDVKMKEKGDIPEGYSVSREKKERFSLILESASTNQTSMYLCATGRAKSDEQFFGPGTRLTVL.

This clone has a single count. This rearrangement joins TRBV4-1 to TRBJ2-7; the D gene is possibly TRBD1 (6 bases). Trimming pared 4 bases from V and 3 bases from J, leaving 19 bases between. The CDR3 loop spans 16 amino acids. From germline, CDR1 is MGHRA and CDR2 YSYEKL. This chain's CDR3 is CASSLGPGADLYEQYF. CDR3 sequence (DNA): TGCGCCAGCAGCCTAGGACCAGGGGCGGACCTCTACGAGCAGTACTTC.

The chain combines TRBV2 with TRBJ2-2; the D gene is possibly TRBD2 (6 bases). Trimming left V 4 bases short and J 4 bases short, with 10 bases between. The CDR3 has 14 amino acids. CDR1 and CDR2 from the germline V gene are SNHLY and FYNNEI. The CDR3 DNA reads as TGTGCCAGCAGTGGGTTAGCGGCCACCGGGGAGCTGTTTTTT. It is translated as CASSGLAATGELFF.

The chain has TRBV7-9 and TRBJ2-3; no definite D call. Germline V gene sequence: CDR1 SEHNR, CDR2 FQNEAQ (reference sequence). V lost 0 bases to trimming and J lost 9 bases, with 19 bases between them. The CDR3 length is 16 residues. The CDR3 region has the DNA TGTGCCAGCAGCTTAGCGGCCTCCGGCAAAAAGAGAACGCAGTATTTT. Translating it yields CASSLAASGKKRTQYF.

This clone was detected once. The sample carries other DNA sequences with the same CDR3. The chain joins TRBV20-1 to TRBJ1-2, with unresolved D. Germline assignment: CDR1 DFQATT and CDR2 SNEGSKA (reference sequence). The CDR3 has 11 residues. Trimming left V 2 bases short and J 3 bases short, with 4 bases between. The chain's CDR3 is CSARQDYGYTF. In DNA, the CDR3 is TGCAGTGCTAGACAGGACTATGGCTACACCTTC.

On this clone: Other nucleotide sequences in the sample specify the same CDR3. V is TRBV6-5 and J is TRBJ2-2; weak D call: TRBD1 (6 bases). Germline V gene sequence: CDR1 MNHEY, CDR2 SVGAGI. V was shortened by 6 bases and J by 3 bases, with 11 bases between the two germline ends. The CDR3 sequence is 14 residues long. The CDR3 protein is CASSLTGYTGELFF. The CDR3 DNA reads TGTGCCAGCAGCCTAACAGGGTACACCGGGGAGCTGTTTTTT.

The CDR3 region has the DNA TGTGCCAGCAGTTACGGCCTAGCGGGATCCTACAATGAGCAGTTCTTC. It yields the protein CASSYGLAGSYNEQFF. The rearrangement joins TRBV6-6 to TRBJ2-1; TRBD2 agrees at 9 bases. The CDR3 length is 16 residues. The junction had 3 bases not matched to a gene; V was cut back by 2 bases and J by 1 base. Germline V gene data show CDR1 as MNHNY and CDR2 as SVGAGI (reference sequence).

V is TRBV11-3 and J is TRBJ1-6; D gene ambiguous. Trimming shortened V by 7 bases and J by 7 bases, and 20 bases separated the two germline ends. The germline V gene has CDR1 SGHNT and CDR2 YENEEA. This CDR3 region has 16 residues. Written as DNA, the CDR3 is TGTGCCAGCACTGCTCGGCCCCCATATCGGAATTCACCCCTCCACTTT. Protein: CASTARPPYRNSPLHF. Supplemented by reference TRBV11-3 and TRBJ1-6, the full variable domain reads EAGVVQSPRYKIIEKKQPVAFWCNPISGHNTLYWYLQNLGQGPELLIRYENEEAVDDSQLPKDRFSAERLKGVDSTLKIQPAELGDSAVYLCASTARPPYRNSPLHFGNGTRLTVT.

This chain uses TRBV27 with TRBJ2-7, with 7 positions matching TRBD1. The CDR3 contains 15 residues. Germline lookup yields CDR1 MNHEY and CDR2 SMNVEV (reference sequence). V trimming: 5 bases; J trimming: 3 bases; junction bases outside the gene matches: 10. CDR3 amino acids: CASSPLDRSGYEQYF. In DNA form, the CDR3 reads TGTGCCAGCAGTCCTTTGGACAGGTCCGGCTACGAGCAGTACTTC.

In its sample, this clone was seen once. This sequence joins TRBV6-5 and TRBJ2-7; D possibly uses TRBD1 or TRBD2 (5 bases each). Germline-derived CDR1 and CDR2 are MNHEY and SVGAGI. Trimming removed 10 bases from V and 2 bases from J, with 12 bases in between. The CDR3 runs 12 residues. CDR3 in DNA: TGTGCCACCATAGGGACGGCCTACGAGCAGTACTTC. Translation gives CATIGTAYEQYF.

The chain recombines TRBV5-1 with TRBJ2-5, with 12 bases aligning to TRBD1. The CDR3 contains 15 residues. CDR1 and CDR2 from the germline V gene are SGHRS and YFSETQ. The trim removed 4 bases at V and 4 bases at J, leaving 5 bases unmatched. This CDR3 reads CASSRGQGARETQYF. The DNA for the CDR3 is TGCGCCAGCAGCCGGGGACAGGGGGCTAGAGAGACCCAGTACTTC.

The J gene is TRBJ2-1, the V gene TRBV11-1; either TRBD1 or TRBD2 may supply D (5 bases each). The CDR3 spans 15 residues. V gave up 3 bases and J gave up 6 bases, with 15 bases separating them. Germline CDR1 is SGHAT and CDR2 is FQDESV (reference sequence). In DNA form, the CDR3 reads TGTGCCAGCAGCTTCGGGACCTCCTACGTCAATGAGCAGTTCTTC. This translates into CASSFGTSYVNEQFF.

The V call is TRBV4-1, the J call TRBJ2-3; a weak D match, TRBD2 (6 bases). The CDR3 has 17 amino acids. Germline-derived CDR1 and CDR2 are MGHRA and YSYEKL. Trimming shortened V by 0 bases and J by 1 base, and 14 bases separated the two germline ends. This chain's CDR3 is CASSQDLGGLGTDTQYF. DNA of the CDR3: TGCGCCAGCAGCCAAGATCTGGGGGGATTGGGCACAGATACGCAGTATTTT.

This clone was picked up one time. CDR3 sequence: CASSSRPTVRSYNEQFF. The CDR3 region has the DNA TGTGCCAGCAGCTCCCGGCCGACAGTGCGCTCCTACAATGAGCAGTTCTTC. The chain joins TRBV7-2 to TRBJ2-1; perhaps TRBD1 as D (5 bases). This CDR3 has 17 amino acids. Germline CDR1 is SGHTA and CDR2 is FQGNSA. Trimming took 4 bases from V and 0 from J, leaving 16 bases between them.

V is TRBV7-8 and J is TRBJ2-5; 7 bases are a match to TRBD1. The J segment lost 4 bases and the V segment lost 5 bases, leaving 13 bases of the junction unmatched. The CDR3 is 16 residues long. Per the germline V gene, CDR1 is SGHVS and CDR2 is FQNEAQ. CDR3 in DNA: TGTGCCAGCAGCCAGGGGTCCAGGGGGTGGGGAGAGACCCAGTACTTC. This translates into CASSQGSRGWGETQYF. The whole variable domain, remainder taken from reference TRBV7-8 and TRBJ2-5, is GAGVSQSPRYKVAKRGQDVALRCDPISGHVSLFWYQQALGQGPEFLTYFQNEAQLDKSGLPSDRFFAERPEGSVSTLKIQRTQQEDSAVYLCASSQGSRGWGETQYFGPGTRLLVL.

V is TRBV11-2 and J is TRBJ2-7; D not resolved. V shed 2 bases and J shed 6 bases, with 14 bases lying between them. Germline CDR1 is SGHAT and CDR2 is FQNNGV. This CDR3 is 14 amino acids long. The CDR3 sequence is CASSLLSGSAEQYF. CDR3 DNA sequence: TGTGCCAGCAGCTTACTTTCCGGTTCTGCCGAGCAGTACTTC.

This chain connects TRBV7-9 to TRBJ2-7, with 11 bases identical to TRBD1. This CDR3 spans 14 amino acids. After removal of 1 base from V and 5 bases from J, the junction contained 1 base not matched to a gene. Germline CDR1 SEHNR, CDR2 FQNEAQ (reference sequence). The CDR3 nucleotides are TGTGCCAGCAGCTTAGGGACAGGGGGCAACGAGCAGTACTTC. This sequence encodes CASSLGTGGNEQYF.

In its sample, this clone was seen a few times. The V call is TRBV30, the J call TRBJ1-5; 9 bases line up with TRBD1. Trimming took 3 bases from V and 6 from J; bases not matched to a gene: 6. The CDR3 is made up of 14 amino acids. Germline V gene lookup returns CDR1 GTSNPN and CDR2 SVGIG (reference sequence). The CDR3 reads CAWRDRGPSQPQHF. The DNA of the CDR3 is TGTGCCTGGAGGGACAGGGGACCAAGTCAGCCCCAGCATTTT.

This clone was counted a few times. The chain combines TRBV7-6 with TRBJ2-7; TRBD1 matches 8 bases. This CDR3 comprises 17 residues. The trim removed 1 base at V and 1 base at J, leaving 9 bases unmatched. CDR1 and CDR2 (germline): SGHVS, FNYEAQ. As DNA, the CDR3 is TGTGCCAGCAGCTTAGGGGCAGGGGGCGCGGAGTCCTACGAGCAGTACTTC. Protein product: CASSLGAGGAESYEQYF.

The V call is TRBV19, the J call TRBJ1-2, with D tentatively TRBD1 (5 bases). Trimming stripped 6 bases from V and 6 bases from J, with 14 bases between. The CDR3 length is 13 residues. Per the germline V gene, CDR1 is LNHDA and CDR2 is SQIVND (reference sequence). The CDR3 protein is CASSRWDGDGYTF. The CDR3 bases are TGTGCCAGTAGCCGCTGGGACGGGGATGGCTACACCTTC.

The CDR3 nucleotides read TGTGCCATCAGCCCGGGACAGGGTAATGAAAAACTGTTTTTT. Amino acid sequence: CAISPGQGNEKLFF. The rearrangement links TRBV10-3 to TRBJ1-4; 9 bases fit TRBD1. V was clipped by 6 bases and J by 4 bases; unmatched bases: 3. The CDR3 totals 14 residues. From germline, CDR1 is ENHRY and CDR2 SYGVKD.

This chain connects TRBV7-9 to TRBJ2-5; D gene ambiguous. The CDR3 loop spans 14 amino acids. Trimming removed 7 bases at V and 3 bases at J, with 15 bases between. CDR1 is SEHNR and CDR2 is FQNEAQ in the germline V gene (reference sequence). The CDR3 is CASKDGSNEETQYF. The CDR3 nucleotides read TGTGCCAGCAAGGACGGGTCTAACGAAGAGACCCAGTACTTC.

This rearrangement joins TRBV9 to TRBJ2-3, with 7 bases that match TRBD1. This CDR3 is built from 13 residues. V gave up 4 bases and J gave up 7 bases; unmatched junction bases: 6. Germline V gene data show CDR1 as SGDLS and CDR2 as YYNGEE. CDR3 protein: CASSPRDSHTQYF. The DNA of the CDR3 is TGTGCCAGCAGCCCCAGGGACAGTCATACGCAGTATTTT.

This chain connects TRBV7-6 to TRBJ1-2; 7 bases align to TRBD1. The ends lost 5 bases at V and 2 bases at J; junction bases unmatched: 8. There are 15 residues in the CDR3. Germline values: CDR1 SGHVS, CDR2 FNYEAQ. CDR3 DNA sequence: TGTGCCAGCAGCCCGGGACGGACAGGAAACTATGGCTACACCTTC. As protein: CASSPGRTGNYGYTF.

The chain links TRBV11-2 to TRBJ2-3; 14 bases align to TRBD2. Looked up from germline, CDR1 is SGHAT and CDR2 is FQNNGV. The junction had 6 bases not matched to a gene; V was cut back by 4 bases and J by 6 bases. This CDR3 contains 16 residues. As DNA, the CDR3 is TGTGCCAGCAGCTGGCGACTAGCGGGAGGGGGGGATACGCAGTATTTT. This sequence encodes CASSWRLAGGGDTQYF.

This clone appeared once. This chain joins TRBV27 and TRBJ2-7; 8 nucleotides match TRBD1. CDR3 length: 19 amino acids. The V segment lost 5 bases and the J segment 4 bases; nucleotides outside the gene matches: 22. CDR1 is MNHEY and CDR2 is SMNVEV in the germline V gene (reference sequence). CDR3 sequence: CASSPRTGPPLGPLYEQYF. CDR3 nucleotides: TGTGCCAGCAGTCCTCGGACAGGGCCCCCCTTAGGCCCTCTTTACGAGCAGTACTTC.

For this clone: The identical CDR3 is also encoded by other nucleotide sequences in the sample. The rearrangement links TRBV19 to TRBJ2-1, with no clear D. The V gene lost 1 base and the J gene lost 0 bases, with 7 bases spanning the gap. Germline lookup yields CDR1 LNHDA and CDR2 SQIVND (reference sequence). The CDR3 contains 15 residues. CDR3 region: CASSIAGSSYNEQFF. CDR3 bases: TGTGCCAGTAGTATAGCGGGCAGCTCCTACAATGAGCAGTTCTTC.

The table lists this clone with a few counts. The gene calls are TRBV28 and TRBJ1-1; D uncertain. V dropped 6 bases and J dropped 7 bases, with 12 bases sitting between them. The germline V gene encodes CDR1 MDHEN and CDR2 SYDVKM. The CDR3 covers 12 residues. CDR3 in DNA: TGTGCCAGCAGACTCCAGGATGATGAAGCTTTCTTT. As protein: CASRLQDDEAFF.

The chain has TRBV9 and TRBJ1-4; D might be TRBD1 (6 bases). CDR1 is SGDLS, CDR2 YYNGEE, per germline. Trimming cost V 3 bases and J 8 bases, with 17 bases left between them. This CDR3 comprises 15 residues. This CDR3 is CASSERTVGEEKLFF. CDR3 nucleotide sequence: TGTGCCAGCAGCGAACGGACAGTCGGGGAGGAAAAACTGTTTTTT.

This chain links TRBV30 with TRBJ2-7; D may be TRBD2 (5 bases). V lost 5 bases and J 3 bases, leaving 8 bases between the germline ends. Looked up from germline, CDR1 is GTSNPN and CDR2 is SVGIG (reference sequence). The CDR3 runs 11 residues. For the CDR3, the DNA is TGTGCCTGGGGGGAGTACTACGAGCAGTACTTC. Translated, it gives CAWGEYYEQYF.

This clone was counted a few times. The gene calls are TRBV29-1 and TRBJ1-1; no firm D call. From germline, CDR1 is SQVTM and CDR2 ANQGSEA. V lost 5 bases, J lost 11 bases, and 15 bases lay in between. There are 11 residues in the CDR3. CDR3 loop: CSVIGPDMAFF. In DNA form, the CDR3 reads TGCAGCGTTATCGGGCCCGATATGGCTTTCTTT.